Listed below are T cell receptor beta chains from one sample, sequenced in a study of blood T cells in healthy people across ages. MiXCR was run by TCRdb on the 5' RACE reads, yielding one entry per CDR3 protein. The sample has about 400,000 distinct CDR3 sequences, roughly half seen once. The sample consisted of blood. The source is a man aged 55 to 70 in good health. CDR3s include the opening cysteine and the closing phenylalanine or tryptophan. The D gene is left open where the match is weak. Rows may omit the clone size; those that give it use once, few, many or a size class.

abundance: few
v_gene: TRBV28
d_gene: -
j_gene: TRBJ2-5
CDR3aa: CASIPPGRPETQYF
CDR3nt: TGTGCCAGCATCCCCCCCGGGCGGCCGGAGACCCAGTACTTC

abundance: -
v_gene: TRBV29-1
d_gene: -
j_gene: TRBJ1-2
CDR3aa: CSVQEYGYTF
CDR3nt: TGCAGCGTACAGGAGTATGGCTACACCTTC

abundance: -
v_gene: TRBV5-1
d_gene: TRBD1
j_gene: TRBJ2-1
CDR3aa: CASSDRDRGYEQFF
CDR3nt: TGCGCCAGCAGCGACCGGGACAGGGGATATGAGCAGTTCTTC

abundance: few
v_gene: TRBV29-1
d_gene: TRBD1
j_gene: TRBJ2-1
CDR3aa: CSVGQGWNEQFF
CDR3nt: TGCAGCGTTGGACAGGGATGGAATGAGCAGTTCTTC

abundance: -
v_gene: TRBV7-9
d_gene: TRBD2
j_gene: TRBJ2-3
CDR3aa: CAIVLAGGFTDTQYF
CDR3nt: TGTGCCATCGTACTAGCGGGGGGCTTCACAGATACGCAGTATTTT

abundance: -
v_gene: TRBV27
d_gene: TRBD1
j_gene: TRBJ2-6
CDR3aa: CASSSGQGRTGANVLTF
CDR3nt: TGTGCCAGCAGTTCTGGACAGGGGCGCACTGGGGCCAACGTCCTGACTTTC

abundance: -
v_gene: TRBV11-2
d_gene: -
j_gene: TRBJ1-5
CDR3aa: CASSLDSYSNQPQHF
CDR3nt: TGTGCCAGCAGCTTAGATTCTTATAGCAATCAGCCCCAGCATTTT

abundance: -
v_gene: TRBV4-1
d_gene: -
j_gene: TRBJ2-7
CDR3aa: CASSQAPTATYEQYF
CDR3nt: TGCGCCAGCAGCCAAGCTCCGACAGCCACCTACGAGCAGTACTTC

abundance: -
v_gene: TRBV20-1
d_gene: -
j_gene: TRBJ1-1
CDR3aa: CSARFGGLDTEAFF
CDR3nt: TGCAGTGCTAGATTCGGGGGGCTGGACACTGAAGCTTTCTTT

abundance: -
v_gene: TRBV4-2
d_gene: TRBD2
j_gene: TRBJ2-3
CDR3aa: CASSQGEGDTQYF
CDR3nt: TGTGCCAGCAGCCAGGGGGAGGGAGATACGCAGTATTTT

abundance: -
v_gene: TRBV27
d_gene: TRBD2
j_gene: TRBJ2-1
CDR3aa: CASSDSEGLGPNEQFF
CDR3nt: TGTGCCAGCAGTGACTCGGAGGGACTAGGGCCTAATGAGCAGTTCTTC

abundance: -
v_gene: TRBV18
d_gene: -
j_gene: TRBJ1-2
CDR3aa: CASSPGEAGVIGGYTF
CDR3nt: TGTGCCAGCTCACCAGGGGAAGCAGGGGTGATCGGTGGCTACACCTTC

abundance: -
v_gene: TRBV24-1
d_gene: -
j_gene: TRBJ2-7
CDR3aa: CATSDPTRPSYEQYF
CDR3nt: TGTGCCACCAGTGACCCGACTAGGCCTTCCTACGAGCAGTACTTC

abundance: -
v_gene: TRBV20-1
d_gene: TRBD2
j_gene: TRBJ2-2
CDR3aa: CSASSSGGPRRELFF
CDR3nt: TGCAGTGCTAGTAGTTCGGGGGGGCCAAGAAGGGAGCTGTTTTTT

abundance: -
v_gene: TRBV14
d_gene: -
j_gene: TRBJ2-3
CDR3aa: CASSPIPDTQYF
CDR3nt: TGTGCCAGCAGCCCCATTCCAGATACGCAGTATTTT

abundance: -
v_gene: TRBV7-9
d_gene: -
j_gene: TRBJ1-1
CDR3aa: CASSLGHANTEAFF
CDR3nt: TGTGCCAGCAGCTTAGGGCACGCGAACACTGAAGCTTTCTTT

abundance: -
v_gene: TRBV14
d_gene: -
j_gene: TRBJ1-1
CDR3aa: CASSPGGGRRAEAFF
CDR3nt: TGTGCCAGCAGCCCCGGGGGGGGGCGTAGGGCTGAAGCTTTCTTT

abundance: -
v_gene: TRBV4-1
d_gene: -
j_gene: TRBJ1-6
CDR3aa: CASSGLGFVDNSPLHF
CDR3nt: TGCGCCAGCAGCGGGTTGGGTTTCGTCGATAATTCACCCCTCCACTTT

abundance: -
v_gene: TRBV4-2
d_gene: -
j_gene: TRBJ2-5
CDR3aa: CASSPPRGRGQETQYF
CDR3nt: TGTGCCAGCAGCCCCCCCCGAGGCCGAGGACAAGAGACCCAGTACTTC

abundance: -
v_gene: TRBV7-2
d_gene: TRBD1
j_gene: TRBJ2-3
CDR3aa: CASSPEKGGHTQYF
CDR3nt: TGTGCCAGCAGCCCGGAGAAAGGGGGCCATACGCAGTATTTT